This T cell receptor (beta chain) was captured by sequencing in a study of PD-1 blockade in classical Hodgkin lymphoma. Whole-study results and caveats: Reports described newly diagnosed patients as having lower baseline TCR diversity than healthy donors.

The method was immunoSEQ multiplex PCR; TCRdb's version includes in-frame clones alone and lacks a portion of them. The table records about 98,000 clones, roughly 90% of them present only once. Comment on this clone: Its antigen is still unknown.

Trimming cost V 1 base and J 10 bases; bases outside gene matches: 12. Germline values: CDR1 SEHNR, CDR2 FQNEAQ (reference sequence). This CDR3 is 17 amino acids long. All patients experienced relapse after autologous stem cell transplantation, and brentuximab vedotin exposure was variable. This sequence was found in a human donor with classical Hodgkin lymphoma. V gene TRBV7-9 combines with J gene TRBJ2-1, with TRBD2 identical over 11 bases. The material was peripheral blood mononuclear cells (PBMCs), obtained at baseline. Here the CDR3 reads CASSLDNWSSGRPEQFF. For the CDR3, the DNA is TGTGCCAGCAGCTTAGATAACTGGTCTAGCGGGAGGCCCGAGCAGTTCTTC.